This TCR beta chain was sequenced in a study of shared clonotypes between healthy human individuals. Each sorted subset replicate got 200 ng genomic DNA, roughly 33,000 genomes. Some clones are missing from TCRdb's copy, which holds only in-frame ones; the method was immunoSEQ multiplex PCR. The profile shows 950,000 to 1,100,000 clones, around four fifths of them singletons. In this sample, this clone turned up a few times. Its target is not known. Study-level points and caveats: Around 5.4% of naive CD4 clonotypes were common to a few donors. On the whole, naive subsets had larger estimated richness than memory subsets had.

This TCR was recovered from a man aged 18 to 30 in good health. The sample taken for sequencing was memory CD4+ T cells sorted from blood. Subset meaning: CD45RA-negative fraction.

DNA of the CDR3: TGTGCCAGCTGGAGTTTCACAGATACGCAGTATTTT. Translated, it gives CASWSFTDTQYF. This chain connects TRBV6-6 to TRBJ2-3; no definite D call. The length of the CDR3 is 12 residues. Trimming cost V 8 bases and J 2 bases, with 8 bases left between them. The germline gives CDR1 MNHNY, CDR2 SVGAGI (reference sequence).